This is a list of T cell receptor beta chains from one sample in a study of T-cell reconstitution after alpha-beta-depleted transplantation in children. MiXCR, applied by TCRdb to the PCR reads, yields one record per CDR3 protein. The profile shows 80,000 to 100,000 distinct CDR3 sequences, about 22% of them singletons. Specimen: PBMCs, collected before TCRalphabeta/CD19-depleted stem cell transplant. The receptors here all came from a boy younger than 10 with acute lymphoblastic leukemia, due to receive a stem cell transplant. Both conserved end residues are part of each CDR3. D genes are given only for firm matches. Clone size is not always given. Where it is, it says once, few, many or a class for expanded clones.

v_gene,d_gene,j_gene,abundance,CDR3aa,CDR3nt
TRBV7-2,-,TRBJ2-7,few,CASSLDLASSYEQYF,TGTGCCAGCAGCTTAGATCTAGCGAGCTCCTACGAGCAGTACTTC
TRBV20-1,-,TRBJ2-7,-,CSARRGAVGTYEQYF,TGCAGTGCTAGACGAGGGGCTGTAGGAACCTACGAGCAGTACTTC
TRBV28,-,TRBJ1-4,-,CASCLGFTTNEKLFF,TGTGCCAGCTGCCTGGGGTTTACAACTAATGAAAAACTGTTTTTT
TRBV7-2,-,TRBJ2-5,-,CASSFGPDGPQETQYF,TGTGCCAGCAGCTTTGGACCGGATGGGCCCCAAGAGACCCAGTACTTC
TRBV4-3,-,TRBJ1-1,-,CASSQDGRGEAFF,TGCGCCAGCAGCCAAGACGGTCGGGGAGAAGCTTTCTTT
TRBV4-1,-,TRBJ2-1,many,CASSQDYGLPKFF,TGCGCCAGCAGCCAAGACTACGGACTTCCTAAGTTCTTC
TRBV7-9,TRBD1,TRBJ2-7,-,CASNTGTGEYEQYF,TGTGCCAGCAACACCGGGACAGGGGAATACGAGCAGTACTTC
TRBV6-2/TRBV6-3,TRBD1,TRBJ2-3,few,CASSPLGQNTQYF,TGTGCCAGCAGCCCCTTGGGACAGAATACGCAGTATTTT
TRBV20-1,TRBD1,TRBJ1-2,many,CSISNTGEGYTF,TGCAGTATAAGTAACACAGGGGAGGGCTACACCTTC
TRBV18,TRBD1,TRBJ1-1,-,CASYSTGMNTEAFF,TGTGCCAGCTACTCGACAGGGATGAACACTGAAGCTTTCTTT
TRBV28,TRBD1,TRBJ1-1,many,CASSSPGQGAMAEAFF,TGTGCCAGCAGTTCACCGGGACAGGGGGCTATGGCTGAAGCTTTCTTT
TRBV15,TRBD1,TRBJ2-2,-,CATRTGADTGELFF,TGTGCCACCAGGACAGGGGCGGACACCGGGGAGCTGTTTTTT
TRBV28,-,TRBJ2-4,few,CATKIQRSGIQYF,TGTGCCACCAAAATTCAACGGTCGGGCATTCAGTACTTC
TRBV10-1,TRBD1,TRBJ1-5,few,CASSELDRGRQPQHF,TGCGCCAGCAGTGAGCTCGACAGGGGCCGTCAGCCCCAGCATTTT
TRBV5-5,-,TRBJ2-7,medium-sized,CASSWSGGGSEQYF,TGTGCCAGCAGCTGGAGCGGAGGGGGTTCCGAGCAGTACTTC
TRBV12-3/TRBV12-4,TRBD2,TRBJ2-2,-,CASSRPGGTGELFF,TGTGCCAGCAGTCGCCCGGGGGGGACCGGGGAGCTGTTTTTT
TRBV5-4,TRBD1,TRBJ1-4,once,CASSLGGQGTHPNEKLFF,TGTGCCAGCAGCTTAGGCGGACAGGGGACCCACCCTAATGAAAAACTGTTTTTT
TRBV12-3/TRBV12-4,TRBD2,TRBJ2-7,-,CASSPQLAPNYEQYF,TGTGCCAGCAGTCCCCAACTAGCGCCCAACTACGAGCAGTACTTC
TRBV6-1,-,TRBJ1-2,-,CAAKAAATNYGYTF,TGTGCCGCCAAAGCGGCAGCGACTAACTATGGCTACACCTTC
TRBV20-1,TRBD1,TRBJ1-2,few,CSARVGQTYGYTF,TGCAGTGCTAGAGTGGGACAGACTTATGGCTACACCTTC
TRBV28,TRBD1,TRBJ1-5,-,CASSEKGQGPNQPQHF,TGTGCCAGCAGCGAGAAGGGACAGGGGCCCAATCAGCCCCAGCATTTT
TRBV5-5,-,TRBJ1-2,-,CASSKDSNYGYTF,TGTGCCAGCAGCAAGGACAGTAACTATGGCTACACCTTC
TRBV14,-,TRBJ2-7,-,CASSQVPLTEQYF,TGTGCCAGCAGCCAAGTTCCCCTAACTGAGCAGTACTTC
TRBV24-1,TRBD2,TRBJ2-1,-,CATSGLAEGRNEQFF,TGTGCCACCAGTGGACTAGCGGAGGGAAGGAATGAGCAGTTCTTC
TRBV5-5,-,TRBJ2-5,few,CASSSAWLESQYF,TGTGCCAGCAGCTCGGCCTGGCTGGAGTCCCAGTACTTC
TRBV28,-,TRBJ1-6,few,CASSLSVPVTRNSPLHF,TGTGCCAGCAGTTTATCCGTCCCCGTTACCCGAAATTCACCCCTCCACTTT
TRBV7-8,-,TRBJ2-5,-,CASSLAEGPVKTQYF,TGTGCCAGCAGCTTAGCGGAGGGGCCAGTAAAGACCCAGTACTTC
TRBV7-2,TRBD2,TRBJ2-1,many,CASSELGTTQNEQFF,TGTGCCAGCAGCGAACTCGGGACTACCCAAAATGAGCAGTTCTTC
TRBV12-3/TRBV12-4,-,TRBJ2-4,few,CASSPRARLLAKNIQYF,TGTGCCAGCAGCCCCAGGGCTAGACTTCTAGCCAAAAACATTCAGTACTTC
TRBV7-9,TRBD1,TRBJ1-4,-,CASSLEGTGREKLFF,TGTGCCAGCAGCTTAGAAGGGACAGGGCGTGAAAAACTGTTTTTT
TRBV5-8,-,TRBJ1-2,-,CASSLVTGRDGYTF,TGTGCCAGCAGCTTGGTCACAGGGAGAGATGGCTACACCTTC
TRBV29-1,-,TRBJ2-5,few,CSGQRTQETQYF,TGCAGCGGGCAGCGTACACAAGAGACCCAGTACTTC
TRBV7-9,TRBD2,TRBJ2-7,few,CASRPFRAGVFVYEQYF,TGTGCCAGCAGACCCTTTCGAGCGGGAGTTTTTGTCTACGAGCAGTACTTC
TRBV6-1,-,TRBJ2-5,-,CASGGQTRETQYF,TGTGCCAGCGGGGGTCAGACGCGAGAGACCCAGTACTTC
TRBV28,-,TRBJ2-1,-,CASSLRGSPPGNEQFF,TGTGCCAGCAGTTTACGGGGTAGCCCCCCTGGCAATGAGCAGTTCTTC
TRBV6-1,TRBD1,TRBJ2-1,few,CASSPGTGIFAEQFF,TGTGCCAGCAGCCCCGGGACAGGGATCTTTGCTGAGCAGTTCTTC
TRBV27,TRBD1,TRBJ2-1,few,CASSLTGGGHNEQFF,TGTGCCAGCAGTCTAACAGGGGGCGGGCACAATGAGCAGTTCTTC
TRBV7-6,-,TRBJ2-5,-,CASELGAGAETQYF,TGTGCCAGCGAATTAGGAGCAGGGGCAGAGACCCAGTACTTC
TRBV3-1,TRBD2,TRBJ2-7,-,CASCQDEGTSGGYEQYF,TGTGCCTCCTGCCAAGACGAGGGTACTAGCGGCGGGTACGAGCAGTACTTC
TRBV24-1,-,TRBJ2-7,many,CATSVRGSYEQYF,TGTGCCACCAGTGTCAGAGGCTCCTACGAGCAGTACTTC
TRBV9,TRBD1,TRBJ1-2,few,CASSVGDRLAFYGYTF,TGTGCCAGCAGCGTAGGGGACAGGCTCGCCTTCTATGGCTACACCTTC
TRBV28,TRBD2,TRBJ2-1,few,CAISSGRALFF,TGTGCCATCTCTAGCGGGAGGGCCCTGTTCTTC
TRBV2,-,TRBJ1-5,few,CASSEAYQPQHF,TGTGCCAGCAGTGAAGCGTATCAGCCCCAGCATTTT
TRBV6-5,TRBD2,TRBJ2-1,few,CASSYRLAGAGSYNEQFF,TGTGCCAGCAGTTACAGGCTAGCGGGAGCAGGATCCTACAATGAGCAGTTCTTC
TRBV28,-,TRBJ1-6,-,CASNRVSVAWDSPLHF,TGTGCCAGCAACCGCGTCTCTGTGGCCTGGGATTCACCCCTCCACTTT
TRBV28,-,TRBJ1-1,many,CASSPPGPIGTEAFF,TGTGCCAGCAGCCCCCCCGGCCCGATAGGCACTGAAGCTTTCTTT
TRBV27,TRBD1,TRBJ1-2,-,CASSHRDRGFYTF,TGTGCCAGCAGTCACCGGGACAGGGGCTTTTACACCTTC
TRBV28,-,TRBJ1-5,-,CASSLNGQPQHF,TGTGCCAGCAGTTTAAATGGGCAGCCCCAGCATTTT
TRBV4-3,TRBD2,TRBJ2-1,-,CASSPDSGPYNEQFF,TGCGCCAGCAGTCCGGATAGCGGGCCCTACAATGAGCAGTTCTTC
TRBV27,TRBD2,TRBJ2-7,-,CASSLSGLAGSQSSYEQYF,TGTGCCAGCAGTTTATCGGGCCTAGCGGGATCCCAGAGCTCCTACGAGCAGTACTTC
TRBV2,TRBD2,TRBJ2-5,-,CAYGSGGGETQYF,TGTGCCTACGGTTCGGGAGGAGGAGAGACCCAGTACTTC
TRBV28,-,TRBJ2-3,many,CASSPPAELTDTQYF,TGTGCCAGCAGTCCCCCAGCGGAGCTCACAGATACGCAGTATTTT
TRBV4-2,-,TRBJ2-6,many,CASSQEVGSGANVLTF,TGTGCCAGCAGCCAAGAGGTAGGCTCTGGGGCCAACGTCCTGACTTTC
TRBV4-1,-,TRBJ2-2,-,CASSQLVFSVSHTLLAGELFF,TGCGCCAGCAGCCAACTGGTATTTTCTGTCAGCCACACACTTCTCGCCGGGGAGCTGTTTTTT
TRBV29-1,TRBD1,TRBJ1-1,-,CSVEPTGDWNTEAFF,TGCAGCGTCGAACCGACAGGGGACTGGAACACTGAAGCTTTCTTT
TRBV6-4,TRBD2,TRBJ2-3,-,CASSPGLVGGPDTQYF,TGTGCCAGCAGTCCGGGACTAGTGGGAGGGCCAGATACGCAGTATTTT
TRBV7-9,-,TRBJ2-2,-,CASSLERTGELFF,TGTGCCAGCAGCTTAGAGCGGACCGGGGAGCTGTTTTTT